What follows are 25 T cell receptor beta chains derived from one specimen sequenced in a study of blood T cell repertoires in COVID-19 (dated by TCRdb to the early 2020s). Library generation was performed with the immunoSEQ multiplex PCR assay. TCRdb holds this immuneACCESS table with in-frame rearrangements only. Some clones are missing; in checked studies, unresolved V genes explain under half, and the rest has no known cause. The sample table contains approximately 300,000 clones; only one count was recorded for around nine tenths of them. Of the sample, roughly 2.6% is held by the ten largest clones. Source material: PBMCs or T cells enriched from blood (not recorded which). The receptors come from a man between 60 and 70 years old who had recovered from COVID-19.

The chain joins TRBV20-1 to TRBJ1-2; TRBD1 is a possible D gene (6 bases). Trimming stripped 3 bases from V and 5 bases from J, with 7 bases between. Germline CDR1 is DFQATT and CDR2 is SNEGSKA (reference sequence). The CDR3 runs to 11 residues. DNA for the CDR3: TGCAGTGCTAGGGGGGCATATGGCTACACCTTC. As protein: CSARGAYGYTF.

The chain joins TRBV5-1 to TRBJ2-3; 8 bases are a match to TRBD1. Germline assignment: CDR1 SGHRS and CDR2 YFSETQ. Losses at the gene ends were 5 bases for V and 0 bases for J; bases not matched to a gene: 5. This CDR3 contains 15 residues. This chain's CDR3 is CASRQGVSSTDTQYF. CDR3 DNA sequence: TGCGCCAGCAGACAGGGGGTTTCGAGCACAGATACGCAGTATTTT.

This chain connects TRBV30 to TRBJ1-6; D gene ambiguous. V lost 4 bases, J lost 11 bases, and 15 bases lay in between. Germline loops: CDR1 GTSNPN, CDR2 SVGIG (reference sequence). The CDR3 extends over 13 amino acids. Here the CDR3 DNA reads TGTGCCTGGACGGGCGGGCCCCTTCCACCCCTCCACTTT. Amino acid sequence: CAWTGGPLPPLHF.

There are a few counts of this clone. The chain employs TRBV4-2 and TRBJ1-5, with D hard to call. This CDR3 comprises 14 residues. Germline values: CDR1 LGHNA, CDR2 YNFKEQ. V gave up 4 bases and J gave up 5 bases, with 12 bases separating them. The CDR3: CASSPPSEDQPQHF. The CDR3 DNA is TGTGCCAGCAGCCCACCCTCAGAAGATCAGCCCCAGCATTTT.

The V call is TRBV3-1 (or the pseudogene TRBV3-2), the J call TRBJ2-7; possible D gene TRBD1, 6 bases. Trimming removed 2 bases at V and 1 base at J, with 6 bases between. The germline V gene encodes CDR1 LGHDT and CDR2 YNNKEL (reference sequence). This CDR3 is 13 amino acids long. The CDR3 reads CASSQQGSYEQYF. CDR3 in DNA: TGTGCCAGCAGCCAACAGGGGTCCTACGAGCAGTACTTC.

The J gene is TRBJ2-6, the V gene TRBV23-1, with 7 bases matching TRBD1. Being an ORF, TRBV23-1 has a function that is uncertain. The CDR3 length is 22 residues. With 8 bases clipped from V and 0 bases from J, the junction kept 25 bases outside the gene matches. The CDR3 DNA follows: TGCGCCAGCTGCCGACAGGGCGGAGGACTCGGTTATTATCCCTCTGGGGCCAACGTCCTGACTTTC. Translating it yields CASCRQGGGLGYYPSGANVLTF.

The chain employs TRBV11-2 and TRBJ1-1, with 7 bases identical to TRBD1. The germline CDR1 and CDR2 sequences are SGHAT and FQNNGV. The junction had 10 bases not matched to a gene; V was cut back by 5 bases and J by 4 bases. The CDR3 runs to 15 residues. The CDR3 sequence is CASSRTGVGFTEAFF. CDR3 nucleotide sequence: TGTGCCAGCAGCAGAACAGGGGTTGGGTTCACTGAAGCTTTCTTT.

The chain carries TRBV5-1 and TRBJ1-2, with no clear D. From germline, CDR1 is SGHRS and CDR2 YFSETQ. CDR3 size: 14 residues. V shed 0 bases and J shed 0 bases, with 6 bases lying between them. CDR3 sequence reads: CASSLVSTNYGYTF. The CDR3 DNA reads TGCGCCAGCAGCTTGGTCAGTACTAACTATGGCTACACCTTC.

The V call is TRBV2, the J call TRBJ1-1, with 7 nucleotides matching TRBD1. V was clipped by 7 bases and J by 6 bases; unmatched bases: 14. The CDR3 length is 15 residues. Germline CDR1 SNHLY, CDR2 FYNNEI. The CDR3 sequence is CASMTGAGGLAEAFF. DNA of the CDR3: TGTGCCAGCATGACTGGGGCAGGGGGTTTGGCTGAAGCTTTCTTT.

This clone was detected only once. The chain carries TRBV30 and TRBJ1-1; possible D gene TRBD1, 5 bases. CDR3 size: 13 residues. The V and J ends lost 2 bases and 0 bases respectively, with 7 bases between them. Per the germline V gene, CDR1 is GTSNPN and CDR2 is SVGIG (reference sequence). CDR3 protein: CAWSRQLNTEAFF. The CDR3 DNA sequence: TGTGCCTGGAGTCGACAGTTGAACACTGAAGCTTTCTTT.

The chain carries TRBV5-5 and TRBJ1-1; tentative D call: TRBD1 (6 bases). Germline V CDR1 and CDR2: SGHKS, YYEKEE (reference sequence). Trimming removed 0 bases from V and 1 base from J, with 10 bases in between. This CDR3 has 15 residues. The DNA for the CDR3 is TGTGCCAGCAGCTTGGTTGCAGGGGCGAACACTGAAGCTTTCTTT. Protein product: CASSLVAGANTEAFF.

This clone was seen only once. The chain recombines TRBV11-3 with TRBJ2-7; 9 nucleotides match TRBD1. The CDR3 sequence is 14 residues long. Trimming took 9 bases from V and 2 from J; bases not matched to a gene: 8. Germline loops: CDR1 SGHNT, CDR2 YENEEA. The DNA of the CDR3 is TGTGCCAGTAGGATCCGGGACAGGGCCTACGAGCAGTACTTC. This codes for CASRIRDRAYEQYF.

The chain carries TRBV4-2 and TRBJ2-2; 10 nucleotides match TRBD1. V lost 3 bases and J lost 4; bases outside the gene matches: 5. Germline lookup yields CDR1 LGHNA and CDR2 YNFKEQ. The CDR3 covers 16 residues. The CDR3 DNA follows: TGTGCCAGCAGCCAGACCGGGACAGGGGTCACCGGGGAGCTGTTTTTT. Its protein is CASSQTGTGVTGELFF.

This chain links TRBV7-2 with TRBJ2-1, with unresolved D. Deletions cut 1 base from V and 5 bases from J, with 6 bases between. Germline CDR1 and CDR2: SGHTA and FQGNSA. The length of the CDR3 is 13 residues. The CDR3 loop reads CASSLVHNNEQFF. For the CDR3, the DNA is TGTGCCAGCAGCTTAGTCCACAACAATGAGCAGTTCTTC.

The chain is built from TRBV7-3 and TRBJ2-1; the match to TRBD1 covers 8 bases. This CDR3 is 15 amino acids long. Germline CDR1 and CDR2: SGHTA and FQGTGA. V lost 2 bases to trimming and J lost 5 bases; unmatched junction nucleotides: 5. The CDR3 bases are TGTGCCAGCAGCTTAGACAGGGGCGAGAACAATGAGCAGTTCTTC. Protein product: CASSLDRGENNEQFF.

The V gene is TRBV18, the J gene TRBJ1-2; the match to TRBD1 covers 12 bases. The germline V gene has CDR1 KGHSH and CDR2 LQKENI. The CDR3 has 15 amino acids. J lost 7 bases, V lost 1 base, and 4 bases had no gene match. CDR3 protein: CASSPLGTGGLGYTF. The DNA for the CDR3 is TGTGCCAGCTCACCACTAGGGACAGGGGGCCTTGGCTACACCTTC.

The chain links TRBV6-5 to TRBJ1-4; TRBD1 matches 7 bases. V lost 8 bases to trimming and J lost 5 bases; unmatched junction nucleotides: 8. The germline V gene encodes CDR1 MNHEY and CDR2 SVGAGI. This CDR3 spans 14 amino acids. CDR3 amino acids: CASAGGQINEKLFF. The CDR3 DNA sequence: TGTGCCAGCGCTGGGGGACAGATAAATGAAAAACTGTTTTTT.

The chain joins TRBV28 to TRBJ2-3; a possible D gene is TRBD2 (6 bases). This CDR3 region has 19 residues. Trimming took off 5 bases at V and 2 bases at J, with 26 bases between the two ends. In germline, CDR1 is MDHEN, CDR2 SYDVKM. The DNA for the CDR3 is TGTGCCAGCAGTACGCCCTCACCTGGACGGTCGGGACTCACAGATACGCAGTATTTT. Protein product: CASSTPSPGRSGLTDTQYF.

The chain combines TRBV7-8 with TRBJ2-1; TRBD2 matches at 11 bases. Germline V CDR1 and CDR2: SGHVS, FQNEAQ. The V gene end was trimmed by 5 bases and the J gene end by 2 bases; junction bases not matched to a gene: 2. The CDR3 has 15 amino acids. The CDR3 sequence is CASSRSGGAYNEQFF. As DNA, the CDR3 is TGTGCCAGCAGCCGTAGCGGGGGGGCCTACAATGAGCAGTTCTTC.

The chain joins TRBV2 to TRBJ1-3; D perhaps matches TRBD1 (5 bases). The germline V gene encodes CDR1 SNHLY and CDR2 FYNNEI. Trimming pared 7 bases from V and 0 bases from J, leaving 19 bases between. The CDR3 runs to 17 residues. CDR3 protein: CASTQAWTSYSGNTIYF. As DNA, the CDR3 is TGTGCCAGCACCCAGGCTTGGACAAGTTACTCTGGAAACACCATATATTTT.

V gene TRBV9 combines with J gene TRBJ1-1; 7 nucleotides align to TRBD1. The V and J ends lost 3 bases and 4 bases, in that order; junction bases with no gene match: 12. Germline V gene data show CDR1 as SGDLS and CDR2 as YYNGEE. The CDR3 runs to 16 residues. CDR3 sequence (DNA): TGTGCCAGCAGCGCAGAAGGGGGCTCCATGATCACTGAAGCTTTCTTT. Its translation is CASSAEGGSMITEAFF.

CDR3 region: CASSPPNSPHQPQHF. Written as DNA, the CDR3 is TGTGCCAGCTCACCACCGAACAGTCCCCATCAGCCCCAGCATTTT. V and J are TRBV18 and TRBJ1-5; D gene ambiguous. Trimming cost V 0 bases and J 5 bases, with 11 bases left between them. Per the germline V gene, CDR1 is KGHSH and CDR2 is LQKENI. This CDR3 is 15 amino acids long.

The V and J genes are TRBV2 and TRBJ1-1; TRBD1 aligns across 9 bases. Germline V gene lookup returns CDR1 SNHLY and CDR2 FYNNEI. V dropped 5 bases and J dropped 4; count of bases not matched to a gene: 2. The CDR3 is 13 amino acids. This CDR3 is CASSTGGPTEAFF. In DNA form, the CDR3 reads TGTGCCAGCAGTACAGGGGGCCCCACTGAAGCTTTCTTT.

V usage is TRBV30 and J usage is TRBJ1-2; D remains unclear. V shed 3 bases and J shed 0 bases, with 8 bases lying between them. CDR1 and CDR2 (germline): GTSNPN, SVGIG (reference sequence). The CDR3 consists of 13 residues. The CDR3 nucleotides are TGTGCCTGGAGCCTCCGGGCTAACTATGGCTACACCTTC. Protein product: CAWSLRANYGYTF.

The rearrangement joins TRBV5-1 to TRBJ2-2; D may be TRBD2 (6 bases). From germline, CDR1 is SGHRS and CDR2 YFSETQ. The CDR3 is 16 residues long. V dropped 0 bases and J dropped 4 bases, with 13 bases sitting between them. DNA of the CDR3: TGCGCCAGCAGCTTGGCCGCGGGGAGTGGCACCGGGGAGCTGTTTTTT. Amino acids: CASSLAAGSGTGELFF.